This T cell receptor (beta chain) is drawn from a study of radiation and T cells in renal cell carcinoma (dated by TCRdb to about 2020). Notes on the research overall: The samples were obtained from a clinical trial, where primary renal cell carcinomas were treated with 15 Gy stereotactic body radiation therapy and then removed by nephrectomy 4 weeks afterward. A total of 4 million to 5 million unique CDR3 nucleotide sequences, encoding 2,658,974 unique CDR3 amino acid sequences, were found across all 50 or so samples. In total, almost 55 samples, comprising 26 tumors and roughly 27 peripheral blood samples, were subjected to TCR beta sequencing.

General findings and caveats noted by the study authors: Dynamics of the blood repertoire were not tracked past 4 weeks after treatment. Effects of radiation dose or scheduling on the TCR repertoire could not be addressed with the single-armed trial design. Because no pretreatment tumor biopsies were available, whether clonotypes were present in the tumor at baseline could not be determined. In blood, the top tumor clonotypes increased between baseline and 2 weeks post-radiation and then shrank by 4 weeks, which suggests that tumor-resident clones expanded only transiently.

TCR beta libraries were generated from genomic DNA with the immunoSEQ kit, following the manufacturer's recommendations. To prepare libraries, a first multiplex PCR with proprietary primers was run, followed by a second PCR that added unique barcodes, and a bead cleanup was done after each round. Each sample batch included a kit-provided positive control reaction and a negative control reaction. The final libraries were assessed on an Agilent 4200 TapeStation D1000 ScreenTape, pooled by volume, and quantified by qPCR. Sequencing ran on an Illumina NextSeq500 with a MidOutput 150-cycle cartridge, using 156 Read1 and 15 Index1 cycles with kit custom primers. The pooled library was loaded at about 0.93 pM with approximately 20% PhiX control spiked in. As for the authors' bioinformatics: Vendor-processed data were analyzed in R, with a clonotype defined as all T cells sharing the same CDR3 nucleotide sequence. In the clone abundance analyses, frequencies in each sample were normalized to that sample's 10,000 most abundant clones. Public T cell clones, which averaged fewer than five per sample, were removed prior to analysis. Tumor-enriched and baseline blood-enriched clonotypes were defined by at least a 32-fold difference in abundance between compartments. A beta-binomial differential abundance model was applied to find clonotypes that expanded or contracted between blood time points. Tumor-blood repertoire similarity was measured with the Baroni-Urbani and Buser coefficient, and groups were compared using two-tailed Wilcoxon tests in R. TCRdb re-hosts the immuneACCESS table, in-frame sequences only. Its copies lack some clones; in the studies checked, an unresolved V gene accounts for under half of them, and the cause for the rest is not known. V, J and clone size are taken as reported in that table, and D and trimming were inferred from the DNA itself. This sample has some 120,000 clones in its table, and around 81% of those were observed once. The ten largest clones take up 5% to 6.5% of the sample.

This sample's time point label indicates: blood 2 weeks post-SBRT. The intended sense of this specimen's treatment or condition label: 15 Gy SBRT to primary tumor, nephrectomy 4 weeks later. Serial peripheral blood from radiation-treated patients was sampled at baseline, 2 weeks and 4 weeks after SBRT to track tumor-enriched clonotypes. Every patient's renal cell carcinoma showed clear cell pathology. Genomic DNA for TCR sequencing was prepared using the QIAamp DNA Blood Mini Kit (Qiagen). Samples were included in the analyses only if all quality control checks were passed. Turning to this clone: The antigen it recognizes is unknown. One base away there is no much larger clone; base qualities are not given.

CDR3 length: 14 amino acids, cysteine to phenylalanine. The retained sequence is limited to the CDR3, 42 bases, with the frame set at the first base. Trimming at the junction amounts to 4 bases on V and 4 bases on J, and the germline ends lie 10 bases apart. CDR1 is given as LNHDA and CDR2 as SQIVND, both from the germline V gene (reference sequence). The receptor was derived from a man between 50 and 59 years old with renal cell carcinoma. Sample: blood, taken from a patient whose treatment included radiotherapy and nephrectomy. The rearranged segments are TRBV19 and TRBJ2-2; no D gene can be assigned with confidence. The nucleotide sequence is TGTGCCAGTAGTACGTGGGTCCGCACCGGGGAGCTGTTTTTT. Translated, this gives CASSTWVRTGELFF. This CDR3, with the reference TRBV19 and TRBJ2-2 proteins standing in past its ends, gives the full variable domain DGGITQSPKYLFRKEGQNVTLSCEQNLNHDAMYWYRQDPGQGLRLIYYSQIVNDFQKGDIAEGYSVSREKKESFPLTVTSAQKNPTAFYLCASSTWVRTGELFFGEGSRLTVL.